The rows below give T cell receptor beta chains drawn from one sample of a study of T cell responses to AZD1222 COVID-19 vaccine. The data were produced by immunoSEQ multiplex PCR, yet TCRdb's version contains in-frame clones alone and is incomplete. The sample carries under 140,000 clones, around 81% recorded once. The sample was peripheral blood, taken on day 0 of AZD1222 vaccination. The receptor set was obtained from an adult in good health. CDR3s include the opening cysteine and the closing phenylalanine or tryptophan. D genes are given only for firm matches.

J gene,V gene,D gene,CDR3 DNA,CDR3 protein
TRBJ1-3,TRBV5-6,NA,TGTGCCAGCAGCTCCTCCCCGGCGGACACCATATATTTT,CASSSSPADTIYF
TRBJ2-1,TRBV9,TRBD2,TGTGCCAGCAGCACCCGACTAGCTGCTCATGAGCAGTTCTTC,CASSTRLAAHEQFF
TRBJ2-7,TRBV5-4,TRBD2,TGTGCCAGCAGAACCGGGACTAGCGGGGGAAGCTCCTACGAGCAGTACTTC,CASRTGTSGGSSYEQYF
TRBJ1-2,TRBV6-5,NA,TGTGCCAGCAGTCCCCGGACAGATGGCTACACCTTC,CASSPRTDGYTF
TRBJ2-1,TRBV7-2,NA,TGTGCCAGCAGCCTGGGACTCGATTACAATGAGCAGTTCTTC,CASSLGLDYNEQFF
TRBJ1-5,TRBV7-2,NA,TGTGCCAGCAGCTTACAGGCCTTAGGTGAGCCCCAGCATTTT,CASSLQALGEPQHF
TRBJ2-1,TRBV7-3,NA,TGTGCCAGCAGCTTACGGGGGTGGAGGCATGAGCAGTTCTTC,CASSLRGWRHEQFF
TRBJ2-3,TRBV5-1,NA,TGCGCCAGCAGCTTCCGGGGCGCTAGCACAGATACGCAGTATTTT,CASSFRGASTDTQYF
TRBJ1-1,TRBV11-2,NA,TGTGCCAGCAGCTTTTTCCGTGTGGGGAGCGAAGCTTTCTTT,CASSFFRVGSEAFF
TRBJ1-5,TRBV5-6,TRBD1,TGTGCCAGCAGTCGGGACAGGGGGTCTCAGCAGCCCCAGCATTTT,CASSRDRGSQQPQHF
TRBJ1-1,TRBV12-3/TRBV12-4,NA,TGTGCCAGCAGTTCTGTGAACACTGAAGCTTTCTTT,CASSSVNTEAFF
TRBJ2-3,TRBV6-9,NA,TGTGCCAGCAGCCACCAGTATGTTGCGGGGTACACAGATACGCAGTATTTT,CASSHQYVAGYTDTQYF
TRBJ1-1,TRBV9,TRBD1,TGTGCCAGCAGCGGGACAGGGGGCACGAGCACTGAAGCTTTCTTT,CASSGTGGTSTEAFF